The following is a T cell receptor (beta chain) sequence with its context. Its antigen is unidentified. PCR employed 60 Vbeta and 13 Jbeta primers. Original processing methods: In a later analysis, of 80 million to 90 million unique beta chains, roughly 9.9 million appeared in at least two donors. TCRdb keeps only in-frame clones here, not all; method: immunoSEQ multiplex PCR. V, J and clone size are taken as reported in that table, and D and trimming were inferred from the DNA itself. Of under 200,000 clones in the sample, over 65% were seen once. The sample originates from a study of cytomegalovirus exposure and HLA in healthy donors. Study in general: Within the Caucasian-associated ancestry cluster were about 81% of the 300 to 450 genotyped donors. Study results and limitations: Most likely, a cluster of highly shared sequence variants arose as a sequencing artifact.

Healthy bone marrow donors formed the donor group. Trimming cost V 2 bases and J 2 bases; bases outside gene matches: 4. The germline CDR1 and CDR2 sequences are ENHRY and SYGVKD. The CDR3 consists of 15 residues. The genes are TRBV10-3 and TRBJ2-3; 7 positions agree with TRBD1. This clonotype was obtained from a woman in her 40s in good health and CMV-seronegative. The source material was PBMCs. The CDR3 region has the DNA TGTGCCATCAGTGAGGGGGACAGATACACAGATACGCAGTATTTT. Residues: CAISEGDRYTDTQYF.